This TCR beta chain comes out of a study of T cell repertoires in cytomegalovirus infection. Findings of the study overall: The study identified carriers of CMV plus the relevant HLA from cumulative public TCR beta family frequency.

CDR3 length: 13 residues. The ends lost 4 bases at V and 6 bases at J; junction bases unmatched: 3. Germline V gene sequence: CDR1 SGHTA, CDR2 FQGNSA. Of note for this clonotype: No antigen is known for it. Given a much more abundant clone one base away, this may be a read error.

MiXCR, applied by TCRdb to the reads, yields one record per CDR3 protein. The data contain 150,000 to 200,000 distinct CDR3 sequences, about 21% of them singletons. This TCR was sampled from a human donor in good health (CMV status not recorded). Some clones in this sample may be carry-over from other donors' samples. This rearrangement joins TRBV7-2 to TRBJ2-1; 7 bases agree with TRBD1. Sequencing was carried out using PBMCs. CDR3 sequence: CASSSGTANEQFF. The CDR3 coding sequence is TGTGCCAGCAGCTCCGGGACAGCCAATGAGCAGTTCTTC.